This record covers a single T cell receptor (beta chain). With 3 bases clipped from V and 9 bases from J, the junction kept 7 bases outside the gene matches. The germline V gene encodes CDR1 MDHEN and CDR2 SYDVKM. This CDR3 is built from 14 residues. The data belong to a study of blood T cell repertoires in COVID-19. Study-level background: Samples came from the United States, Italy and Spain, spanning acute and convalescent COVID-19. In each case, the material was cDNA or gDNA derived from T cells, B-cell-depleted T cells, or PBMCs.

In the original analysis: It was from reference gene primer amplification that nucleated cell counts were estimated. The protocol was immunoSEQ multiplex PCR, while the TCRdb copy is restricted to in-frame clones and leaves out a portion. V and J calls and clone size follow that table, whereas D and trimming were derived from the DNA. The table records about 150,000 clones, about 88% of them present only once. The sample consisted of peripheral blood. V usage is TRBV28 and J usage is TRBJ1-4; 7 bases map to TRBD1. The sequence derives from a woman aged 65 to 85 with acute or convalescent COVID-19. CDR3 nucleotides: TGTGCCAGCAGTTTCGGGGGACAGTTGAAAAAACTGTTTTTT. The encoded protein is CASSFGGQLKKLFF. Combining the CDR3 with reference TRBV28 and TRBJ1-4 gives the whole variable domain DVKVTQSSRYLVKRTGEKVFLECVQDMDHENMFWYRQDPGLGLRLIYFSYDVKMKEKGDIPEGYSVSREKKERFSLILESASTNQTSMYLCASSFGGQLKKLFFGSGTQLSVL.